The present TCR beta chain was sequenced within a study of read filtering for tumor transcriptome and immune sequencing (dated by TCRdb to 2020 to 2022). Concerning the study at large: The cohort consisted of some 17 male and over eleven female patients, with a mean age of roughly 70 years and an age range of about 40 to 85. Using the same bone marrow samples, the study ran both targeted immune repertoire sequencing and bulk whole-transcriptome sequencing and then compared the TCR repertoires from each method. One of the main goals was to work out a read-filtering strategy for immune repertoire data, in particular whether clonotypes backed by only a single read should be removed. TCR-region mapped reads per sample ranged from about 4 to 10.27 million with IR-seq versus only about 75 to 1273 with RNA-seq. By revised international staging, under 10 patients were R-ISS I, approximately 15 were R-ISS II and 6 or 7 were R-ISS III. After DNase treatment, whole-transcriptome libraries were prepared with the TruSeq RNA Access Library Prep Kit. Beyond this particular receptor, the publication reports: When single-read clonotypes were removed, the proportions of shared clonotypes in IR-seq and RNA-seq correlated more strongly. The sorted CD138-negative fraction was composed of a mixed bone marrow immune population rather than of purified T cells. Compared with RNA-seq, IR-seq captured clonotypes at much greater depth and more reliably, and a smaller IR-seq throughput was enough to identify most of the shared clonotypes. In IR-seq, single-read clonotypes were approximately 80% of clonotypes but around 3.2% of total reads; in RNA-seq they were about 68% of clonotypes and 35% to 55% of reads.

Every patient had bone marrow sampled at the time of active disease. Bone marrow mononuclear cells were isolated by Ficoll-Hypaque density gradient centrifugation. To remove myeloma plasma cells, the cells were labeled with CD138 magnetic microbeads on a MACS separator, and CD138-negative cells were then collected by negative selection. Flow cytometry with CD138 antibodies on an Attune NxT was used to check how pure the isolated cells were. TRIzol reagent was used to extract total RNA, and a NanoDrop spectrophotometer was used to quantify the extracted RNA. Paired RNA-seq and IR-seq were performed on each patient's CD138-negative bone marrow sample. In its sample, this clonotype was seen many times. Its antigen is unknown. The input lacks base qualities; no much larger clone sits a single base away. As encoded in the germline V gene, CDR1 is SGHRS while CDR2 is YFSETQ. A distance of 11 bases separates the germline ends of V and J, which lose 0 bases and 0 bases respectively. Inclusive of the bounding cysteine and phenylalanine, the CDR3 is 16 residues long. The only DNA kept is the CDR3, 48 bases in frame from the first base.

TCR libraries were constructed from approximately 360 ng RNA using the Immunoverse kit, and molecular barcoded adaptors covering alpha/delta and beta/gamma chains were employed. The same RNA used for transcriptome sequencing was used for TCR library preparation. Sequencing of TCR libraries was carried out on an Illumina HiSeq 4000 with 2 x 150 cycles. In the authors' own workflow: MiXCR aligned TCR reads to human V, D, J and C references and assembled the aligned reads into CDR3 clonotypes, with quality filtering and error correction included. The tcR package in R was used to analyze clonotype counts and gene usage diversity. Raw mapping reads were checked after the RNA-seq reads had been mapped by STAR aligner version 2.5.3a onto the human GRCh37 genome. To test how sequencing depth affected the clonotypes detected, IR-seq fastq files were randomly downsampled with Seqtk 1.3. Through fastp at Q25 and MiXCR, TCRdb rebuilt clones from the public reads, retaining in-frame beta chains. Here each entry gathers all rows of one CDR3 protein and keeps the most common genes and DNA. These V and J calls rely on TCRdb rather than the paper's analysis. The sample data list about 39,000 distinct CDR3 sequences, and roughly an eighth of these were observed just once. The biggest ten clones account for approximately 6.5% of the sample.

The V and J segments used are TRBV5-1 and TRBJ2-3; TRBD2 is a weak D gene call, 6 bases matching. The TCR was taken from a donor at least 40 years old with multiple myeloma. Sequencing used a population of CD138-negative cells sorted from bone marrow. The intended sense of this specimen's cell subset or site label: bone marrow mononuclear cells depleted of CD138+ plasma/myeloma cells by negative magnetic selection. DNA sequence: TGCGCCAGCAGCTTGGTAGCGGCTACTAGCACAGATACGCAGTATTTT. This translates into CASSLVAATSTDTQYF.